This entry is about one T cell receptor (beta chain). Its matching antigen is unknown. Method: immunoSEQ multiplex PCR; TCRdb's copy keeps in-frame clones and lacks some. The data contain 130,000 or so clones, roughly nine tenths of them singletons. The data derive from a study of T cell responses to AZD1222 COVID-19 vaccine. CDR1 is LNHDA and CDR2 is SQIVND in the germline V gene (reference sequence). V was trimmed by 1 base and J by 6 bases, leaving 10 bases between them. The CDR3 length is 13 residues. General observations from the study: Across spike, vaccine-associated CD4 TCRs were found, dominant at 160-218 and 743-854.

The receptor was isolated from an adult who received the AZD1222 COVID-19 vaccine. This specimen consisted of peripheral blood, obtained 28 days after the second AZD1222 dose. The V gene is TRBV19, the J gene TRBJ2-7; a weak D match, TRBD2 (5 bases). CDR3 in DNA: TGTGCCAGTAGTATAGGTAGCGCGGGCGAGCAGTACTTC. It yields the protein CASSIGSAGEQYF.